What follows are 11 T cell receptor beta chains derived from one specimen sequenced in a study of OX40 agonist ivuxolimab in advanced cancers. Clones were read by immunoSEQ multiplex PCR, and TCRdb kept only the in-frame ones, dropping some. The sample yields 90,000 to 100,000 clones, 90% seen once. The sequencing here drew on CD4+ or CD8+ T cells sorted from blood, taken in a trial of the OX40 agonist ivuxolimab. The receptors stem from an adult with an advanced solid tumor such as melanoma, head and neck, liver or kidney cancer.

This rearrangement joins TRBV6-6 to TRBJ1-1; a possible D gene is TRBD1 (5 bases). Germline V CDR1 and CDR2: MNHNY, SVGAGI (reference sequence). There are 16 residues in the CDR3. V lost 0 bases and J 4 bases, leaving 15 bases between the germline ends. The CDR3 sequence is CASSYSTGGPSTEAFF. As DNA, the CDR3 is TGTGCCAGCAGTTACTCGACGGGGGGTCCGTCCACTGAAGCTTTCTTT.

The chain uses TRBV19 and TRBJ2-3; 13 bases map to TRBD2. Germline lookup yields CDR1 LNHDA and CDR2 SQIVND (reference sequence). The CDR3 spans 19 residues. V trimming: 5 bases; J trimming: 3 bases; junction bases outside the gene matches: 14. DNA of the CDR3: TGTGCCAGTAGTGGTCCGGGACAGGGACTAGCGGGAACGACAGATACGCAGTATTTT. It specifies CASSGPGQGLAGTTDTQYF.

This clone was seen a few times. The V gene is TRBV11-2, the J gene TRBJ1-1, with 8 nucleotides matching TRBD1. CDR3 length equals 16 residues. Germline loops: CDR1 SGHAT, CDR2 FQNNGV. The junction had 8 bases not matched to a gene; V was cut back by 5 bases and J by 0 bases. This CDR3 is CASSPLSGGLNTEAFF. The CDR3 coding sequence is TGTGCCAGCAGCCCTTTGTCAGGGGGCCTGAACACTGAAGCTTTCTTT.

This sequence joins TRBV5-1 and TRBJ2-1; D is ambiguous. V lost 4 bases and J 4 bases, leaving 9 bases between the germline ends. The CDR3 sequence is 13 residues long. CDR1 and CDR2 from the germline V gene are SGHRS and YFSETQ. The CDR3 nucleotides read TGCGCCAGCAGCCGCGGACCATACAATGAGCAGTTCTTC. It yields the protein CASSRGPYNEQFF. Supplemented by reference TRBV5-1 and TRBJ2-1, the full variable domain reads KAGVTQTPRYLIKTRGQQVTLSCSPISGHRSVSWYQQTPGQGLQFLFEYFSETQRNKGNFPGRFSGRQFSNSRSEMNVSTLELGDSALYLCASSRGPYNEQFFGPGTRLTVL.

The CDR3 DNA sequence: TGTGCCAGCAATGTCCCCGGGACTAGCGGGGGGGCCGCCACCGGGGAGCTGTTTTTT. Its protein product is CASNVPGTSGGAATGELFF. The V and J genes are TRBV4-2 and TRBJ2-2; 16 nucleotides agree with TRBD2. The germline V gene has CDR1 LGHNA and CDR2 YNFKEQ. The CDR3 extends over 19 amino acids. Losses at the gene ends were 7 bases for V and 4 bases for J; bases not matched to a gene: 12.

The chain links TRBV15 to TRBJ1-5; the D is unclear. Germline V gives CDR1 LNHNV, CDR2 YYDKDF (reference sequence). V lost 11 bases, J lost 3 bases, and 14 bases lay in between. The CDR3 totals 13 residues. In nucleotides, the CDR3 is TGTGCCGCATCCGCAGGTCCCAATCAGCCCCAGCATTTT. It encodes CAASAGPNQPQHF.

J is TRBJ2-2 and V is TRBV5-6, with 10 bases that match TRBD1. CDR3 size: 18 residues. Trimming took 4 bases from V and 0 from J; bases not matched to a gene: 9. Germline V lookup: CDR1 SGHDT, CDR2 YYEEEE. CDR3 coding DNA: TGTGCCAGCAGCCGAAGGGACAGGGGAATCGCGAACACCGGGGAGCTGTTTTTT. It translates to CASSRRDRGIANTGELFF. Based on the CDR3 plus reference TRBV5-6 and TRBJ2-2, the full variable domain is DAGVTQSPTHLIKTRGQQVTLRCSPKSGHDTVSWYQQALGQGPQFIFQYYEEEERQRGNFPDRFSGHQFPNYSSELNVNALLLGDSALYLCASSRRDRGIANTGELFFGEGSRLTVL.

This clone has only one observation. The chain links TRBV27 to TRBJ1-1; D is unclear. CDR3 length equals 13 residues. Deletions cut 5 bases from V and 3 bases from J, with 10 bases between. CDR1 is MNHEY and CDR2 is SMNVEV in the germline V gene (reference sequence). The CDR3 spells CASSPQSHTEAFF. CDR3 sequence (DNA): TGTGCCAGCAGTCCCCAGTCCCACACTGAAGCTTTCTTT.

The rearrangement joins TRBV5-1 to TRBJ2-3; possible D gene TRBD2, 5 bases. V lost 2 bases and J lost 4, with 11 bases in between. Germline CDR1 SGHRS, CDR2 YFSETQ. CDR3 length: 14 residues. CDR3 coding DNA: TGCGCCAGCAGCTTAGGACTCACGGCAGATACGCAGTATTTT. This sequence encodes CASSLGLTADTQYF. Filled out from reference TRBV5-1 and TRBJ2-3, the complete variable domain reads KAGVTQTPRYLIKTRGQQVTLSCSPISGHRSVSWYQQTPGQGLQFLFEYFSETQRNKGNFPGRFSGRQFSNSRSEMNVSTLELGDSALYLCASSLGLTADTQYFGPGTRLTVL.

V usage is TRBV27 and J usage is TRBJ2-3; D is perhaps TRBD2 (5 bases). CDR3 size: 15 residues. Germline V gives CDR1 MNHEY, CDR2 SMNVEV (reference sequence). The germline V and J ends were trimmed by 3 bases and 3 bases, with 13 bases remaining between them. DNA of the CDR3: TGTGCCAGCAGTTTCGATGGGCGCGGGACAGATACGCAGTATTTT. Encoded protein: CASSFDGRGTDTQYF.

This clone was seen more than once but under ten times. This sequence joins TRBV18 and TRBJ1-2; perhaps TRBD1 as D (5 bases). Germline lookup yields CDR1 KGHSH and CDR2 LQKENI. This CDR3 spans 15 amino acids. Between the trimmed V and J ends, which lost 4 bases and 4 bases, there was a span of 16 bases. This CDR3 is CASSRETVLFYGYTF. CDR3 DNA: TGTGCCAGCTCACGCGAGACAGTGCTTTTCTATGGCTACACCTTC. Looking up the rest from reference TRBV18 and TRBJ1-2 gives the full variable domain: NAGVMQNPRHLVRRRGQEARLRCSPMKGHSHVYWYRQLPEEGLKFMVYLQKENIIDESGMPKERFSAEFPKEGPSILRIQQVVRGDSAAYFCASSRETVLFYGYTFGSGTRLTVV.